This TCR beta chain was recorded in a study of blood T cell repertoires in COVID-19. Study-level information: Both acute and convalescent COVID-19 samples were obtained from the United States, Italy and Spain. T cells, B-cell-depleted T cells, or PBMCs provided the cDNA or gDNA that served as material.

Losses at the gene ends were 3 bases for V and 8 bases for J; bases not matched to a gene: 6. Germline values: CDR1 LGHNA, CDR2 YNFKEQ. This CDR3 spans 15 amino acids. The sample holds a few counts of this clone. Per the study methods: Using reference gene primer amplification, nucleated cell counts were estimated. Sequencing was performed with immunoSEQ multiplex PCR; in TCRdb, only in-frame clones are kept and a portion is missing. V and J calls and clone size follow that table, whereas D and trimming were derived from the DNA. The sample shows 200,000 to 250,000 clones, over 80% of them seen only once.

The chain carries TRBV4-2 and TRBJ2-1, with 11 bases aligning to TRBD1. The sequence was obtained from a human donor in a cohort sampled during active COVID-19. The sample consisted of peripheral blood. CDR3 nucleotide sequence: TGTGCCAGCAGCCAGGGACAGGGGGGCAGCGATGAGCAGTTCTTC. Translated: CASSQGQGGSDEQFF.